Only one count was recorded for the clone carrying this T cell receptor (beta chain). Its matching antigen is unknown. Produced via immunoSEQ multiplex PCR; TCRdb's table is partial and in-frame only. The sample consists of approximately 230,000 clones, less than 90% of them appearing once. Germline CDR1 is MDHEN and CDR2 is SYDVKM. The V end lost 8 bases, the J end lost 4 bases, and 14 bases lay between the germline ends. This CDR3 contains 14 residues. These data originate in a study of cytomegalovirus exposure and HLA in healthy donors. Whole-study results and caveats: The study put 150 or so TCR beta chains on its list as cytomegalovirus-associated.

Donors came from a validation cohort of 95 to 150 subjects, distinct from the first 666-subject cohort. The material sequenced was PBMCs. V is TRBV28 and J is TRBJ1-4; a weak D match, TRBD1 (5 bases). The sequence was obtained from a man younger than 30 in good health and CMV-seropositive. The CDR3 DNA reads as TGTGCCAGCGCCTCGGGGGGGGATAATGAAAAACTGTTTTTT. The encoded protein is CASASGGDNEKLFF. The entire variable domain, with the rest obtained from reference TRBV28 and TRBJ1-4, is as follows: DVKVTQSSRYLVKRTGEKVFLECVQDMDHENMFWYRQDPGLGLRLIYFSYDVKMKEKGDIPEGYSVSREKKERFSLILESASTNQTSMYLCASASGGDNEKLFFGSGTQLSVL.